These 25 T cell receptor beta chains came from one sample sequenced in a study of Ad26.COV2.S vaccination and SARS-CoV-2 variants. Using immunoSEQ multiplex PCR, the repertoire was profiled, and TCRdb retains in-frame clones only, with some absent. The top ten clones hold 7% to 9.5% of a sample with approximately 360,000 clones, about 80% of them seen once. Treatment described: roughly 20 received Ad26.COV2.S at low or high dose, single or two shots; 5 received placebo; per-sample allocation not given. Collection of samples fell on day 63 after the first vaccine or placebo injection. This sample comprised peripheral blood, obtained in a trial of Ad26.COV2.S vaccine versus placebo. These TCRs come from a person aged 18-60 years who received the Ad26.COV2.S COVID-19 vaccine or a placebo.

The chain is built from TRBV7-2 and TRBJ2-7; 9 bases are a match to TRBD2. Looked up from germline, CDR1 is SGHTA and CDR2 is FQGNSA. There are 16 residues in the CDR3. After removal of 5 bases from V and 5 bases from J, the junction contained 13 bases not matched to a gene. Here the CDR3 DNA reads TGTGCCAGCAGCCATAGGGGCAGCGGGGGGCCCCACGAGCAGTACTTC. It codes for CASSHRGSGGPHEQYF.

J is TRBJ1-2 and V is TRBV4-1; D is uncertain. Trimming pared 3 bases from V and 4 bases from J, leaving 24 bases between. Germline V gene data show CDR1 as MGHRA and CDR2 as YSYEKL. This CDR3 contains 18 residues. The CDR3 is CASSQRFLEAPPGYGYTF. CDR3 sequence (DNA): TGCGCCAGCAGCCAGCGCTTCCTGGAGGCCCCGCCGGGCTATGGCTACACCTTC.

The genes are TRBV9 and TRBJ2-1, with TRBD1 matching over 8 bases. Germline CDR1 SGDLS, CDR2 YYNGEE. The J segment lost 9 bases and the V segment lost 1 base, leaving 12 bases of the junction unmatched. This CDR3 comprises 16 residues. DNA of the CDR3: TGTGCCAGCAGCGTAAGGGCGAGCAGGGGGCTAGGTGAGCAGTTCTTC. Protein: CASSVRASRGLGEQFF.

The chain recombines TRBV7-6 with TRBJ2-3; 10 positions agree with TRBD2. The CDR3 runs to 15 residues. The germline CDR1 and CDR2 sequences are SGHVS and FNYEAQ. V lost 1 base and J lost 10; bases outside the gene matches: 8. Here the CDR3 DNA reads TGTGCCAGCAGCTTAGGGCTAGCGGGGGCCGGTGCGCAGTATTTT. This sequence encodes CASSLGLAGAGAQYF.

V gene TRBV4-1 combines with J gene TRBJ2-7; 7 bases align to TRBD1. Losses at the gene ends were 8 bases for V and 1 base for J; bases not matched to a gene: 8. Per the germline V gene, CDR1 is MGHRA and CDR2 is YSYEKL. This CDR3 comprises 14 residues. The CDR3 spells CASSYRGNSYEQYF. The CDR3 DNA is TGCGCCAGCTCCTACAGGGGTAATTCCTACGAGCAGTACTTC.

The gene calls are TRBV10-3 and TRBJ2-1; D remains ambiguous. V was trimmed by 0 bases and J by 6 bases, leaving 15 bases between them. Germline V gene sequence: CDR1 ENHRY, CDR2 SYGVKD. CDR3 length equals 16 residues. The CDR3 bases are TGTGCCATCAGTGAGTCGATTGGCTCCTGGGGCAATGAGCAGTTCTTC. It encodes CAISESIGSWGNEQFF.

CDR3 nucleotides: TGTGCCAGCAGCTCGGCACCCGGACCAATCTCGGGGGGAGCTTTCTTT. Amino acids: CASSSAPGPISGGAFF. This chain links TRBV5-4 with TRBJ1-1, with a tentative D call TRBD1 (5 bases). Germline values: CDR1 SGHNT, CDR2 YYREEE (reference sequence). The CDR3 has 16 residues. V lost 3 bases and J 10 bases, leaving 25 bases between the germline ends.

CDR3 sequence reads: CASTPLNDGELFF. The DNA of the CDR3 is TGTGCCAGCACTCCCCTGAACGACGGGGAGCTGTTTTTT. The chain couples TRBV7-2 to TRBJ2-2; D unresolved. The CDR3 runs to 13 residues. V was pared by 7 bases and J by 7 bases, with 13 bases between. Germline CDR1 is SGHTA and CDR2 is FQGNSA.

The V and J genes are TRBV5-1 and TRBJ2-2; D not certain. The length of the CDR3 is 15 residues. CDR1 SGHRS and CDR2 YFSETQ come from the germline V gene. V was clipped by 1 base and J by 2 bases, with 9 bases between them. The CDR3 is CASSLNFYNTGELFF. CDR3 in DNA: TGCGCCAGCAGCTTGAATTTCTATAACACCGGGGAGCTGTTTTTT.

V gene TRBV7-9 combines with J gene TRBJ2-1; D unclear. The V and J ends lost 7 bases and 5 bases respectively, with 15 bases between them. Germline V lookup: CDR1 SEHNR, CDR2 FQNEAQ (reference sequence). The CDR3 spans 14 residues. The CDR3 protein is CASTHSGRDNEQFF. In nucleotides, the CDR3 is TGTGCCAGCACCCATAGTGGACGGGACAATGAGCAGTTCTTC.

The rearrangement links TRBV7-9 to TRBJ1-1; 7 bases match TRBD1. The CDR3 has 15 residues. The ends lost 5 bases at V and 5 bases at J; junction bases unmatched: 11. Germline CDR1 reads SEHNR; CDR2 reads FQNEAQ (reference sequence). The DNA of the CDR3 is TGTGCCAGCAGCGGATACAGGGGACGTGGGACTGAAGCTTTCTTT. It is translated as CASSGYRGRGTEAFF.

The chain employs TRBV4-1 and TRBJ1-1; 11 positions agree with TRBD1. The V segment lost 1 base and the J segment 8 bases; nucleotides outside the gene matches: 9. The CDR3 has 16 residues. Germline CDR1 reads MGHRA; CDR2 reads YSYEKL. The CDR3 nucleotides read TGCGCCAGCAGCCAAGGGCCCGGGACAGGGGGTAAGGAAGCTTTCTTT. Translation gives CASSQGPGTGGKEAFF.

This clone was seen a handful of times. V and J are TRBV7-2 and TRBJ2-7; possible D gene TRBD2, 5 bases. There are 14 residues in the CDR3. CDR1 is SGHTA and CDR2 is FQGNSA in the germline V gene. Trimming took off 5 bases at V and 5 bases at J, with 16 bases between the two ends. CDR3 loop: CASSRGRSDHEQYF. CDR3 bases: TGTGCCAGCAGCCGGGGAAGGTCAGACCACGAGCAGTACTTC.

The chain links TRBV29-1 to TRBJ2-1; 12 bases agree with TRBD2. V shed 3 bases, J shed 6 bases, and the junction held 3 bases outside the gene matches. The CDR3 is 14 residues long. Germline values: CDR1 SQVTM, CDR2 ANQGSEA. The CDR3 DNA is TGCAGCGTTGATCTAGCGGGAGGGCCCAATGAGCAGTTCTTC. Its translation: CSVDLAGGPNEQFF.

The chain recombines TRBV6-5 with TRBJ1-2; 8 bases are shared with TRBD1. Per germline, CDR1 MNHEY and CDR2 SVGAGI. Germline trimming cut 6 bases from V and 8 bases from J; bases unmatched to any gene: 11. The CDR3 is 14 residues long. The DNA for the CDR3 is TGTGCCAGCAGGGCCGGACAGGGTATGGGCGGCTACACCTTC. Translation gives CASRAGQGMGGYTF.

This rearrangement joins TRBV19 to TRBJ1-5; D ambiguous. Germline CDR1 and CDR2: LNHDA and SQIVND (reference sequence). V was pared by 7 bases and J by 0 bases, with 10 bases between. The CDR3 totals 14 residues. CDR3 DNA: TGTGCCAGTATTCCCTTAGGTAGCAATCAGCCCCAGCATTTT. Translating gives CASIPLGSNQPQHF.

This clone was seen only a few times. The gene calls are TRBV2 and TRBJ2-7, with D maybe TRBD2 (6 bases). Trimming left V 10 bases short and J 1 base short, with 17 bases between. Per the germline V gene, CDR1 is SNHLY and CDR2 is FYNNEI. The CDR3 contains 14 residues. The CDR3 sequence: CATAPRRDSYEQYF. DNA of the CDR3: TGTGCCACCGCTCCGCGGAGGGATTCCTACGAGCAGTACTTC.

This clone is a singleton in its sample. J is TRBJ1-1 and V is TRBV19; D uncertain. The CDR3 contains 12 residues. Germline lookup yields CDR1 LNHDA and CDR2 SQIVND (reference sequence). V lost 6 bases, J lost 5 bases, and 10 bases lay in between. CDR3: CASRGRNTEAFF. The CDR3 nucleotides read TGTGCCAGTAGGGGTAGGAATACTGAAGCTTTCTTT.

The V gene is TRBV6-5, the J gene TRBJ1-2; D may be TRBD1 (5 bases). The CDR3 extends over 12 amino acids. The V gene's germline CDR1 is MNHEY and CDR2 SVGAGI. The germline V and J ends were trimmed by 8 bases and 8 bases, with 15 bases remaining between them. DNA for the CDR3: TGTGCCAGCCGGGACCGCCTTTGGGGCTACACCTTC. This sequence encodes CASRDRLWGYTF.

This chain joins TRBV18 and TRBJ2-2; perhaps TRBD2 as D (6 bases). The germline V and J ends were trimmed by 3 bases and 7 bases, with 15 bases remaining between them. The germline gives CDR1 KGHSH, CDR2 LQKENI. The CDR3 contains 15 residues. The CDR3 here is CASSPIQGGNGELFF. The CDR3 DNA reads as TGTGCCAGCTCACCCATTCAGGGAGGAAACGGGGAGCTGTTTTTT. The variable domain in full, with the rest retrieved from reference TRBV18 and TRBJ2-2, is NAGVMQNPRHLVRRRGQEARLRCSPMKGHSHVYWYRQLPEEGLKFMVYLQKENIIDESGMPKERFSAEFPKEGPSILRIQQVVRGDSAAYFCASSPIQGGNGELFFGEGSRLTVL.

The V gene is TRBV2, the J gene TRBJ2-7; no firm D call. CDR3 length: 12 amino acids. The germline CDR1 and CDR2 sequences are SNHLY and FYNNEI. Trimming removed 1 base from V and 6 bases from J, with 7 bases in between. This chain's CDR3 is CASSEEGAEQYF. CDR3 bases: TGTGCCAGCAGTGAAGAGGGTGCCGAGCAGTACTTC.

V and J are TRBV18 and TRBJ2-1; D perhaps matches TRBD2 (7 bases). Trimming removed 0 bases at V and 8 bases at J, with 14 bases between. The CDR3 loop spans 15 amino acids. The germline V gene has CDR1 KGHSH and CDR2 LQKENI. CDR3 in amino acids: CASSPPSQGRDEQFF. The CDR3 region has the DNA TGTGCCAGCTCACCACCGTCCCAGGGGAGGGATGAGCAGTTCTTC. Full variable domain (rest looked up from reference TRBV18 and TRBJ2-1): NAGVMQNPRHLVRRRGQEARLRCSPMKGHSHVYWYRQLPEEGLKFMVYLQKENIIDESGMPKERFSAEFPKEGPSILRIQQVVRGDSAAYFCASSPPSQGRDEQFFGPGTRLTVL.

The chain carries TRBV28 and TRBJ2-1; TRBD1 matches 7 bases. With 6 bases clipped from V and 2 bases from J, the junction kept 4 bases outside the gene matches. CDR1 and CDR2 (germline): MDHEN, SYDVKM. This CDR3 has 14 amino acids. CDR3 sequence: CASRKGATYNEQFF. The CDR3 bases are TGTGCCAGCAGAAAGGGGGCAACCTACAATGAGCAGTTCTTC.

The chain joins TRBV6-5 to TRBJ2-2; D gene uncertain. Germline CDR1 and CDR2: MNHEY and SVGAGI. The V gene lost 10 bases and the J gene lost 0 bases, with 9 bases spanning the gap. The CDR3 consists of 13 residues. CDR3 DNA: TGTGCCACCTACGCCGCGAACACCGGGGAGCTGTTTTTT. Its protein is CATYAANTGELFF.

The chain carries TRBV11-2 and TRBJ2-7, with 8 bases lining up with TRBD2. The CDR3 covers 18 residues. The junction had 19 bases not matched to a gene; V was cut back by 4 bases and J by 5 bases. Germline values: CDR1 SGHAT, CDR2 FQNNGV. DNA of the CDR3: TGTGCCAGCAGCTCTCAAGGGGCTAGCGGGTTGGTTTTGGACGAGCAGTACTTC. It encodes CASSSQGASGLVLDEQYF. Supplemented by reference TRBV11-2 and TRBJ2-7, the full variable domain reads EAGVAQSPRYKIIEKRQSVAFWCNPISGHATLYWYQQILGQGPKLLIQFQNNGVVDDSQLPKDRFSAERLKGVDSTLKIQPAKLEDSAVYLCASSSQGASGLVLDEQYFGPGTRLTVT.